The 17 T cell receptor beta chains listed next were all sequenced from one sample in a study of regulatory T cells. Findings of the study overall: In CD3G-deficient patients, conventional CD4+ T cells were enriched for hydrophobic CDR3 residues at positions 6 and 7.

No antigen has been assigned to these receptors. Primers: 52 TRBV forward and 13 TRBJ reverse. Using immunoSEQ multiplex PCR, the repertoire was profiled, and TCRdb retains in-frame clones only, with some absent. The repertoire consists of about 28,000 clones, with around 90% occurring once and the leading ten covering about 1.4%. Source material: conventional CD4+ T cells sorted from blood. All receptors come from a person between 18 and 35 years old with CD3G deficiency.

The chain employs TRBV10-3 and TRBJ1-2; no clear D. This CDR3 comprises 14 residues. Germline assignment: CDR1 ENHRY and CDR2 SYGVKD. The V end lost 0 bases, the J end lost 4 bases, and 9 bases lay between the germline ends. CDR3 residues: CAISESNMGYGYTF. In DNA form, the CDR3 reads TGTGCCATCAGTGAGTCGAACATGGGCTATGGCTACACCTTC.

CDR3: CASSKGKGRETQYF. In DNA form, the CDR3 reads TGTGCCAGCAGTAAGGGCAAGGGGCGGGAGACCCAGTACTTC. V is TRBV6-1 and J is TRBJ2-5; D is possibly TRBD1 (5 bases). Between the trimmed V and J ends, which lost 5 bases and 5 bases, there was a span of 15 bases. Germline CDR1 and CDR2: MNHNS and SASEGT. The CDR3 contains 14 residues.

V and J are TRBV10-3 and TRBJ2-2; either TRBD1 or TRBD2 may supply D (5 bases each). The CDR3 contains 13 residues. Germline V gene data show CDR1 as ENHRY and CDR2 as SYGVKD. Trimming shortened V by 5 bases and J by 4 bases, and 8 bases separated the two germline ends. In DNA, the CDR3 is TGTGCCATCAGTCCCGGGACCACCGGGGAGCTGTTTTTT. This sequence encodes CAISPGTTGELFF.

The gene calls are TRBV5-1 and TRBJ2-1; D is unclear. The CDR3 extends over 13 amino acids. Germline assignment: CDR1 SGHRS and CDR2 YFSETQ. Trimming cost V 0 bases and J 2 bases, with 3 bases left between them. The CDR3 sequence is CASSLDAYNEQFF. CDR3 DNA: TGCGCCAGCAGCTTGGACGCCTACAATGAGCAGTTCTTC.

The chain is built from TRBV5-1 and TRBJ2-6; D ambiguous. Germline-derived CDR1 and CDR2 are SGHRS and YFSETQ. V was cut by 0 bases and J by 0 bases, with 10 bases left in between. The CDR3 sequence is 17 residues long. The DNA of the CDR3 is TGCGCCAGCAGCTTGGAACCCTTATCCTCTGGGGCCAACGTCCTGACTTTC. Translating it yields CASSLEPLSSGANVLTF.

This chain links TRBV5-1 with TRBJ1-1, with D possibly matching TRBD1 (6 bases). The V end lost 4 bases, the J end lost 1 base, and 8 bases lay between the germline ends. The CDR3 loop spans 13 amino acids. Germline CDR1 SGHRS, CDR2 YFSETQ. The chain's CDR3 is CASSPGQNTEAFF. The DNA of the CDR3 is TGCGCCAGCAGCCCGGGACAGAACACTGAAGCTTTCTTT.

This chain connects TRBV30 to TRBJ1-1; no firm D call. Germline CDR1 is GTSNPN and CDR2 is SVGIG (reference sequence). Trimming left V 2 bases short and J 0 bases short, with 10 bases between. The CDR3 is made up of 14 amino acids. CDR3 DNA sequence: TGTGCCTGGAGTAGAGGTTTCATGAACACTGAAGCTTTCTTT. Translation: CAWSRGFMNTEAFF.

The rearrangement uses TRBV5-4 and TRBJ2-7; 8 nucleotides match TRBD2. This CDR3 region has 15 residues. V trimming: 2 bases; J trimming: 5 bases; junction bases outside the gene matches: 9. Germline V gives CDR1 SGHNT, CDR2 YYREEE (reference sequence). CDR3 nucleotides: TGTGCCAGCAGCTTCGGGGGGGGATTGTACGACGAGCAGTACTTC. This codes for CASSFGGGLYDEQYF.

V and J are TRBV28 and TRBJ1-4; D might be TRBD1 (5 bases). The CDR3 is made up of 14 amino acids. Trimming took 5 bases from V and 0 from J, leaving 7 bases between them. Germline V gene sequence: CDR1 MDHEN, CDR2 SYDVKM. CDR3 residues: CASSPTATNEKLFF. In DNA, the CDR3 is TGTGCCAGCAGTCCGACAGCAACTAATGAAAAACTGTTTTTT.

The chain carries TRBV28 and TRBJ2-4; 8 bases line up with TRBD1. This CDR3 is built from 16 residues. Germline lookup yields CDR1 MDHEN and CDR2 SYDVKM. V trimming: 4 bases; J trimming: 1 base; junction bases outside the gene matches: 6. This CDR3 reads CASSSGGGMAKNIQYF. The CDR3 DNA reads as TGTGCCAGCAGTTCAGGGGGCGGGATGGCCAAAAACATTCAGTACTTC.

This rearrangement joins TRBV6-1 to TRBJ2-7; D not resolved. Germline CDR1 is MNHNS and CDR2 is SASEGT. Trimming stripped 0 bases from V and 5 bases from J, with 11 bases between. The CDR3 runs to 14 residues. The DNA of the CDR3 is TGTGCCAGCAGTGAAGCAGGGTCGGTACACGAGCAGTACTTC. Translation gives CASSEAGSVHEQYF.

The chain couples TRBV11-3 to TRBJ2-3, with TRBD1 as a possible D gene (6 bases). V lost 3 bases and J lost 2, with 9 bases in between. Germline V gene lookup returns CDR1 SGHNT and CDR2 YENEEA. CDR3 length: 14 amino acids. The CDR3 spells CASSFGGSTDTQYF. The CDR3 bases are TGTGCCAGCAGCTTTGGGGGCTCCACAGATACGCAGTATTTT.

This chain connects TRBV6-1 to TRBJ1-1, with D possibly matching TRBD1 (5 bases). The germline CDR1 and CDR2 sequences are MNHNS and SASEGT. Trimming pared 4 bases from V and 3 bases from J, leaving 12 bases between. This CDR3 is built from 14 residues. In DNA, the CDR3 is TGTGCCAGCAGTGCCGGCCAGGGACACACTGAAGCTTTCTTT. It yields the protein CASSAGQGHTEAFF.

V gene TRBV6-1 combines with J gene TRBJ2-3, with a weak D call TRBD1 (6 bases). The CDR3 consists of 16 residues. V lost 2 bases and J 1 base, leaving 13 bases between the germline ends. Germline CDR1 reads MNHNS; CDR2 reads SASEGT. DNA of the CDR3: TGTGCCAGCAGTGAAATGGGGGCCCGAGGCACAGATACGCAGTATTTT. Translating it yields CASSEMGARGTDTQYF.

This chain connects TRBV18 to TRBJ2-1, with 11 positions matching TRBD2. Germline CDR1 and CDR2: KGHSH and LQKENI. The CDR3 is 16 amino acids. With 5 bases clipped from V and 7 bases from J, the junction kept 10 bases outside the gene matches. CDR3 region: CASSVTSGRSRNEQFF. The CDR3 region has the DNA TGTGCCAGCTCAGTAACTAGCGGGAGATCACGGAATGAGCAGTTCTTC.

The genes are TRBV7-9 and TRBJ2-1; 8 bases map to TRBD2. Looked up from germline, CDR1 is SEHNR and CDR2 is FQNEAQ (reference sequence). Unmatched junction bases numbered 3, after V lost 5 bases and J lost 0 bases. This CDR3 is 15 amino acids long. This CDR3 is CASSPSGSSYNEQFF. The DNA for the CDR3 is TGTGCCAGCAGCCCCAGCGGGAGCTCCTACAATGAGCAGTTCTTC.

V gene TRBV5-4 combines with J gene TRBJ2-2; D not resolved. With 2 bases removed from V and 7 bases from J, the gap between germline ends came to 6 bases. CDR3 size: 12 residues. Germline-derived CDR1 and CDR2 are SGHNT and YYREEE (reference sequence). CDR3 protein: CASSLEIGELFF. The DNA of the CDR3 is TGTGCCAGCAGCTTAGAAATCGGGGAGCTGTTTTTT.